This TCR beta chain was identified in a study of molecular identifiers for immune sequencing clone quantification. This clonotype was recorded many times. TCRdb passed the PCR reads through MiXCR, listing each CDR3 protein once. The sample holds 88,000 or so distinct CDR3 sequences, 21% seen once. V lost 5 bases, J lost 0 bases, and 13 bases lay in between. CDR3 length: 15 residues. Germline V lookup: CDR1 SGHAT, CDR2 FQDESV (reference sequence). RNA fractions of 10%, 30% or 50% and 20,000 to 1,000,000 sorted cells were the source of naive CD8 libraries. Based on a CD8+CD4-CCR7+CD45RA+ profile, naive CD8 T cells were sorted.

Source material: naive CD8+ T cells from blood, with Jurkat cell RNA spiked in. Subset here: FACS-sorted CD8+CD4-CCR7+CD45RA+ naive T cells. The sequence derives from a human donor in good health. Some libraries in this study had Jurkat cell RNA spiked in. The chain links TRBV11-1 to TRBJ1-1; D is undetermined. In DNA form, the CDR3 reads TGTGCCAGCAGCCTCGGATTGGCCATGAACACTGAAGCTTTCTTT. Protein sequence: CASSLGLAMNTEAFF.